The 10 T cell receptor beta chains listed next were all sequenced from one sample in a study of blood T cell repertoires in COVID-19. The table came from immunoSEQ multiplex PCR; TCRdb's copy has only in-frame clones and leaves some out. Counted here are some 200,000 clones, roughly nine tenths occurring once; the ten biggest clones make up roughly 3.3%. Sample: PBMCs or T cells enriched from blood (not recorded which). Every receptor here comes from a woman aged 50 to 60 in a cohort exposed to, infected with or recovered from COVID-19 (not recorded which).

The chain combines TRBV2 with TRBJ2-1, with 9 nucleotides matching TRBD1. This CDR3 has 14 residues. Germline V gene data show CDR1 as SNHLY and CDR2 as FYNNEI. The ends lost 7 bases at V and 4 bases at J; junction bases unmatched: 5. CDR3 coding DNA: TGTGCCAGCACTGAGGACAGGGGTTACAATGAGCAGTTCTTC. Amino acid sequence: CASTEDRGYNEQFF.

This chain's CDR3 is CASSDSYYEQYF. DNA of the CDR3: TGCGCCAGCAGTGACAGTTACTACGAGCAGTACTTC. V usage is TRBV10-1 and J usage is TRBJ2-7; no firm D call. V shed 3 bases and J shed 3 bases, with 6 bases lying between them. Germline CDR1 reads WNHNN; CDR2 reads SYGVQD (reference sequence). This CDR3 is 12 amino acids long.

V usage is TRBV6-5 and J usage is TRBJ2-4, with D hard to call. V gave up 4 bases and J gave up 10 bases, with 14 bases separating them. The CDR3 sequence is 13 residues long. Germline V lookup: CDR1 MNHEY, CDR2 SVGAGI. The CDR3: CASSSPTRWIQYF. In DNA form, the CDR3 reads TGTGCCAGCAGTTCCCCGACAAGGTGGATTCAGTACTTC.

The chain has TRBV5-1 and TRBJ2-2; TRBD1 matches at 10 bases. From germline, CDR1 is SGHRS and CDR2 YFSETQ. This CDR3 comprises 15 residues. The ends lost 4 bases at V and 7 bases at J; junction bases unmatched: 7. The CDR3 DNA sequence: TGCGCCAGCAGCAGGGACGGACAGGGGGACGGGGAGCTGTTTTTT. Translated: CASSRDGQGDGELFF.

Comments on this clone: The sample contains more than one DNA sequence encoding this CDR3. CDR3 residues: CASSVLAGGQETQYF. The CDR3, as DNA: TGTGCCAGCAGCGTTCTAGCGGGGGGCCAAGAGACCCAGTACTTC. The rearrangement joins TRBV9 to TRBJ2-5; 11 bases agree with TRBD2. The CDR3 runs to 15 residues. Per germline, CDR1 SGDLS and CDR2 YYNGEE. Germline trimming cut 2 bases from V and 1 base from J; bases unmatched to any gene: 1. Based on the CDR3 plus reference TRBV9 and TRBJ2-5, the full variable domain is DSGVTQTPKHLITATGQRVTLRCSPRSGDLSVYWYQQSLDQGLQFLIQYYNGEERAKGNILERFSAQQFPDLHSELNLSSLELGDSALYFCASSVLAGGQETQYFGPGTRLLVL.

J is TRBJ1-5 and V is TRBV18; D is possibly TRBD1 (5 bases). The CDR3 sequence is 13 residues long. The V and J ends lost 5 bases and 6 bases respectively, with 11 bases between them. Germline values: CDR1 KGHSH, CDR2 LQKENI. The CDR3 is CASSTYQGQPQHF. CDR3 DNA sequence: TGTGCCAGCTCAACCTATCAGGGTCAGCCCCAGCATTTT.

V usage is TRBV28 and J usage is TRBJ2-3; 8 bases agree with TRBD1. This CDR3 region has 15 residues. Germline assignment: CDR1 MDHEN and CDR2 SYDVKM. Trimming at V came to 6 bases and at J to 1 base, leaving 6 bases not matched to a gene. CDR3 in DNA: TGTGCCAGCAGCCTCACAGGGGGGCGCACAGATACGCAGTATTTT. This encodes CASSLTGGRTDTQYF.

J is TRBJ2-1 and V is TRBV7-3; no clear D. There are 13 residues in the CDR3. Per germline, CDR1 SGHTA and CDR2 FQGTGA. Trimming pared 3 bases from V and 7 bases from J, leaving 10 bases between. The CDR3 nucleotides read TGTGCCAGCAGCTTGCGGTATAGTAATGAGCAGTTCTTC. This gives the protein CASSLRYSNEQFF.

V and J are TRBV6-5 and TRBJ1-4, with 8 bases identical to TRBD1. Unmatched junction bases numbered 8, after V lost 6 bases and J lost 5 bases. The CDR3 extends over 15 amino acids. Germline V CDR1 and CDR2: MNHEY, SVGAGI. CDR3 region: CASRPRGQPNEKLFF. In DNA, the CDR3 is TGTGCCAGCAGACCCAGGGGGCAACCCAATGAAAAACTGTTTTTT.

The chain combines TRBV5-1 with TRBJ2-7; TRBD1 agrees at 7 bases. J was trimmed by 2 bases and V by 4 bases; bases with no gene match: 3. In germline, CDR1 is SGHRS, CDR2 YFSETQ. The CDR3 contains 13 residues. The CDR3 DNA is TGCGCCAGCAGCCCGGGACAGCCCTACGAGCAGTACTTC. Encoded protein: CASSPGQPYEQYF.